The source of this TCR beta chain is a study of early T cells in non-severe SARS-CoV-2 infection. The wider study: Sequenced material consisted of bulk RNA (from unsorted whole blood), and chains were unpaired.

MiXCR was run by TCRdb on the 5' RACE reads, yielding one entry per CDR3 protein. The repertoire holds about 60,000 distinct CDR3 sequences, around 5.6% seen once, with 6.5% to 8.5% in the top ten. The CDR3 sequence is 20 residues long. Germline trimming cut 5 bases from V and 3 bases from J; bases unmatched to any gene: 21. In its sample, this clonotype was seen many times. The source is an adult who was a healthcare worker with PCR-confirmed SARS-CoV-2 infection or an uninfected control (not recorded which). The rearrangement links TRBV12-3 or TRBV12-4 to TRBJ2-3; 9 bases line up with TRBD2. The material sequenced was whole blood. The DNA for the CDR3 is TGTGCCAGCAGTGGGACACTACCGTTAGGCGGGAGGGGGAAGACAGATACGCAGTATTTT. It yields the protein CASSGTLPLGGRGKTDTQYF.